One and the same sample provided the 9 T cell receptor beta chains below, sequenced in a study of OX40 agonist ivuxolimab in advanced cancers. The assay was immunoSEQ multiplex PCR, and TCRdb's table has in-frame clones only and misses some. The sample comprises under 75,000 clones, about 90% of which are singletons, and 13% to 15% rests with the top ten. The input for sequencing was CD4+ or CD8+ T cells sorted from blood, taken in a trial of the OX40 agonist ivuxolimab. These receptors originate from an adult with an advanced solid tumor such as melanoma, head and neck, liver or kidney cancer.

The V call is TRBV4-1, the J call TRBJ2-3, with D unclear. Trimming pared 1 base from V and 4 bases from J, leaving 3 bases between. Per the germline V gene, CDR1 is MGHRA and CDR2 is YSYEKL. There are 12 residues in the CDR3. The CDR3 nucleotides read TGCGCCAGCAGCCAAGCGGCAGATACGCAGTATTTT. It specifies CASSQAADTQYF.

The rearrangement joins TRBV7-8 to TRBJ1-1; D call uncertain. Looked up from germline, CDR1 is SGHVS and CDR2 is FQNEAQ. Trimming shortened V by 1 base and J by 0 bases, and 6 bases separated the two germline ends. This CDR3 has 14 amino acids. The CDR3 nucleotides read TGTGCCAGCAGCTTAGAAGGATTGAACACTGAAGCTTTCTTT. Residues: CASSLEGLNTEAFF. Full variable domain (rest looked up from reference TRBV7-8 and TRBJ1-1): GAGVSQSPRYKVAKRGQDVALRCDPISGHVSLFWYQQALGQGPEFLTYFQNEAQLDKSGLPSDRFFAERPEGSVSTLKIQRTQQEDSAVYLCASSLEGLNTEAFFGQGTRLTVV.

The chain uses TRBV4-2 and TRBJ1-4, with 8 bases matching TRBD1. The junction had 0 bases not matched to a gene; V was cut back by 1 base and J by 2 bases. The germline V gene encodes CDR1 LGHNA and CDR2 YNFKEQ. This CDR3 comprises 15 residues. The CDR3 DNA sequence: TGTGCCAGCAGCCAAGGGACAGGGACTAATGAAAAACTGTTTTTT. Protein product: CASSQGTGTNEKLFF.

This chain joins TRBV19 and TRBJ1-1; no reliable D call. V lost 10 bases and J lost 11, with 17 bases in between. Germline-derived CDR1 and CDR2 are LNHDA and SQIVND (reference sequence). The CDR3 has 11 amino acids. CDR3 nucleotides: TGTGCCACCCGACGGGGAAACGGCGCTTTCTTT. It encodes CATRRGNGAFF.

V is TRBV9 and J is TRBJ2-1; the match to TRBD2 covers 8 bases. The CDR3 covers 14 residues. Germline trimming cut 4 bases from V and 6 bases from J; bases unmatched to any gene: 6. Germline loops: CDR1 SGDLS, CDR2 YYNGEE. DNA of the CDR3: TGTGCCAGCAGCCCGGGACTAGGGCCCAATGAGCAGTTCTTC. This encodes CASSPGLGPNEQFF.

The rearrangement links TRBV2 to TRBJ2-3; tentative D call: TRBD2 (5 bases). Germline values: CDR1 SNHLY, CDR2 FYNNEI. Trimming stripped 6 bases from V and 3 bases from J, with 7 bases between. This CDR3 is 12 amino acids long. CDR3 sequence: CASREGTDTQYF. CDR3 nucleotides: TGTGCCAGCAGAGAGGGAACAGATACGCAGTATTTT.

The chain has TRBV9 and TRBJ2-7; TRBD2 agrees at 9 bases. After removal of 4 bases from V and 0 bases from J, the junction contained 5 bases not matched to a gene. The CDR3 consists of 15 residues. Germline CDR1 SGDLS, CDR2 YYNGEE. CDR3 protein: CASSLRAGGSYEQYF. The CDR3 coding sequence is TGTGCCAGCAGCCTTCGAGCGGGGGGCTCCTACGAGCAGTACTTC.

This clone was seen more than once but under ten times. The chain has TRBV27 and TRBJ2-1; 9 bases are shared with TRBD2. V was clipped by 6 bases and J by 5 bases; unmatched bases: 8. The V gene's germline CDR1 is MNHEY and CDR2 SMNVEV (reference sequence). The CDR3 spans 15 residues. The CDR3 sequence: CASSLRREGDNEQFF. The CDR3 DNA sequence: TGTGCCAGCAGCCTACGGCGGGAGGGGGACAATGAGCAGTTCTTC.

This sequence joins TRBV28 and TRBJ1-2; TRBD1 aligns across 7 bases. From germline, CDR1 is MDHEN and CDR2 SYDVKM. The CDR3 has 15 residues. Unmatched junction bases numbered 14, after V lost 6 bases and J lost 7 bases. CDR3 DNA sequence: TGTGCCAGCAGAGCCGGGACAGCCCCCCAAGGTGGCTACACCTTC. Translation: CASRAGTAPQGGYTF.